This T cell receptor (beta chain) was observed in a study of patients and donors after allogeneic stem cell transplantation. The sample holds a few counts of this clonotype. TCRdb reanalysed the RT-PCR reads using MiXCR and keeps one entry per CDR3 protein. The table lists about 960,000 distinct CDR3 sequences, more than 15% of them singletons, with roughly 6.4% in the top ten. The CDR3 is 15 amino acids. Germline lookup yields CDR1 MNHEY and CDR2 SVGAGI. V lost 0 bases to trimming and J lost 10 bases, with 17 bases between them. This receptor was identified in a human donor who was either an allogeneic HSCT recipient or a stem cell or donor lymphocyte infusion donor (not recorded which). It is not recorded whose cells these are; they may come from a transplant donor. This rearrangement joins TRBV6-5 to TRBJ2-3; D is ambiguous. Sequencing used blood, either unsorted or a sorted T cell fraction (not recorded which). This CDR3 reads CASSYSVTANLAQYF. CDR3 nucleotide sequence: TGTGCCAGCAGTTACTCGGTCACTGCCAATCTAGCGCAGTATTTT.